This T cell receptor (beta chain) was sequenced for a study of shared clonotypes between healthy human individuals. Study results and caveats: Clonotype sharing across donors was expected to vary with sequencing depth.

Trimming left V 0 bases short and J 5 bases short, with 14 bases between. CDR3 length: 16 residues. The germline V gene encodes CDR1 SGHNT and CDR2 YENEEA. This clone appeared a few times. The target antigen is unknown. The test was conducted at deep level. This table comes from immunoSEQ multiplex PCR, and its TCRdb copy is limited to in-frame clones, with some not included. Found here are 550,000 to 700,000 clones, around 78% of them singletons; the top ten hold around 2%. This receptor was obtained from a woman in her twenties or thirties in good health. The sequenced sample consisted of memory CD4+ T cells sorted from blood. Subset denoted: CD45RA-negative fraction. The chain couples TRBV11-3 to TRBJ2-1; possibly TRBD2 for D (7 bases). The CDR3 DNA sequence: TGTGCCAGCAGCTTAGATCCTATGGGGGGGCACAATGAGCAGTTCTTC. Translation gives CASSLDPMGGHNEQFF. Using reference TRBV11-3 and TRBJ2-1 for the parts outside the CDR3, the full variable domain is EAGVVQSPRYKIIEKKQPVAFWCNPISGHNTLYWYLQNLGQGPELLIRYENEEAVDDSQLPKDRFSAERLKGVDSTLKIQPAELGDSAVYLCASSLDPMGGHNEQFFGPGTRLTVL.